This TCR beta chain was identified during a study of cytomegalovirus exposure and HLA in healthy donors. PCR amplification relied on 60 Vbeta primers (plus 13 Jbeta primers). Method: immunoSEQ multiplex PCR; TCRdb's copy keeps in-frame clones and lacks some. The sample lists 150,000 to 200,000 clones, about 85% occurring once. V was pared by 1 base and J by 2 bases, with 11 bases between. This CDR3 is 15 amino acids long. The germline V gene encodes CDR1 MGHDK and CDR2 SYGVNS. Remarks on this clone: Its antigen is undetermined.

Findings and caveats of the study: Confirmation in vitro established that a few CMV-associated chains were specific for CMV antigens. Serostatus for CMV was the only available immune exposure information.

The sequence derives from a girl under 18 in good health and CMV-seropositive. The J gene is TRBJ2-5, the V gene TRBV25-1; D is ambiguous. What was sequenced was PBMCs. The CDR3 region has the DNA TGTGCCAGCAGTGAATTGGCAGAAAGACAAGAGACCCAGTACTTC. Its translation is CASSELAERQETQYF. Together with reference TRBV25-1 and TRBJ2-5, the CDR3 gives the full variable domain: EADIYQTPRYLVIGTGKKITLECSQTMGHDKMYWYQQDPGMELHLIHYSYGVNSTEKGDLSSESTVSRIRTEHFPLTLESARPSHTSQYLCASSELAERQETQYFGPGTRLLVL.